This entry lists 22 T cell receptor beta chains sequenced from one sample in a study of cytomegalovirus exposure and HLA in healthy donors. Researchers ran the PCR with 60 Vbeta and 13 Jbeta primers. The repertoire was sequenced with immunoSEQ multiplex PCR; TCRdb's copy has only in-frame clones and lacks some. The repertoire holds about 130,000 clones, with around two thirds as singletons. Sequencing was performed on PBMCs. The source is a man in his 60s in good health and CMV-seropositive.

This clone was observed a single time. The chain uses TRBV19 and TRBJ1-1, with D perhaps TRBD1 (5 bases). In germline, CDR1 is LNHDA, CDR2 SQIVND (reference sequence). The ends were cut back, 8 bases at V and 1 base at J, with 20 bases in the middle. The CDR3 has 16 amino acids. The CDR3 spells CASGRRGGEGNTEAFF. The CDR3 nucleotides are TGTGCCAGTGGACGTCGCGGGGGGGAAGGGAACACTGAAGCTTTCTTT.

The V and J genes are TRBV5-6 and TRBJ1-1; D is possibly TRBD1 (6 bases). V lost 2 bases, J lost 5 bases, and 16 bases lay in between. The CDR3 length is 15 residues. Germline loops: CDR1 SGHDT, CDR2 YYEEEE. CDR3 DNA sequence: TGTGCCAGCAGCTTTTATAGGGGGGGGCTTACTGAAGCTTTCTTT. Its translation: CASSFYRGGLTEAFF.

V gene TRBV5-4 combines with J gene TRBJ1-6; 7 bases map to TRBD1. With 4 bases clipped from V and 7 bases from J, the junction kept 8 bases outside the gene matches. The CDR3 contains 15 residues. From germline, CDR1 is SGHNT and CDR2 YYREEE (reference sequence). CDR3 region: CASSKWTGRNSPLHF. The CDR3, as DNA: TGTGCCAGCAGCAAATGGACAGGACGGAATTCACCCCTCCACTTT.

CDR3 residues: CASSLGGQGATSEAFF. CDR3 in DNA: TGCGCCAGCAGCTTGGGTGGACAGGGGGCGACTTCTGAAGCTTTCTTT. The chain employs TRBV5-1 and TRBJ1-1; TRBD1 aligns across 11 bases. The germline V gene encodes CDR1 SGHRS and CDR2 YFSETQ. Germline trimming cut 0 bases from V and 6 bases from J; bases unmatched to any gene: 7. The CDR3 is 16 amino acids.

This clone occurred a few times. This rearrangement joins TRBV2 to TRBJ1-5, with D perhaps TRBD1 (5 bases). The germline gives CDR1 SNHLY, CDR2 FYNNEI. V was trimmed by 5 bases and J by 7 bases, leaving 15 bases between them. The CDR3 is 14 amino acids. In nucleotides, the CDR3 is TGTGCCAGCAGTCCCGCTAACAGGAGACAGCCCCAGCATTTT. Protein sequence: CASSPANRRQPQHF.

The V gene is TRBV9, the J gene TRBJ2-5; 8 nucleotides agree with TRBD2. Trimming cost V 0 bases and J 5 bases; bases outside gene matches: 15. The CDR3 runs 18 residues. CDR1 SGDLS and CDR2 YYNGEE come from the germline V gene. The CDR3 region is CASSVGLRSGGARETQYF. In DNA, the CDR3 is TGTGCCAGCAGCGTAGGCCTCCGAAGCGGGGGAGCGAGGGAGACCCAGTACTTC. Full variable domain (remainder filled in from reference TRBV9 and TRBJ2-5): DSGVTQTPKHLITATGQRVTLRCSPRSGDLSVYWYQQSLDQGLQFLIQYYNGEERAKGNILERFSAQQFPDLHSELNLSSLELGDSALYFCASSVGLRSGGARETQYFGPGTRLLVL.

This clone turned up a few times. The chain links TRBV5-1 to TRBJ1-4; D might be TRBD1 (6 bases). The CDR3 contains 16 residues. Trimming stripped 0 bases from V and 0 bases from J, with 9 bases between. The V gene's germline CDR1 is SGHRS and CDR2 YFSETQ. In DNA, the CDR3 is TGCGCCAGCAGCTTGGTGGCAGGGGCAACTAATGAAAAACTGTTTTTT. It encodes CASSLVAGATNEKLFF.

The chain links TRBV5-6 to TRBJ2-5; 7 nucleotides align to TRBD1. Germline CDR1 is SGHDT and CDR2 is YYEEEE. With 0 bases clipped from V and 4 bases from J, the junction kept 6 bases outside the gene matches. CDR3 length: 15 residues. The chain's CDR3 is CASSLGPGGSETQYF. CDR3 DNA sequence: TGTGCCAGCAGCTTGGGGCCAGGGGGATCAGAGACCCAGTACTTC. The full variable domain, rest sourced from reference TRBV5-6 and TRBJ2-5, is DAGVTQSPTHLIKTRGQQVTLRCSPKSGHDTVSWYQQALGQGPQFIFQYYEEEERQRGNFPDRFSGHQFPNYSSELNVNALLLGDSALYLCASSLGPGGSETQYFGPGTRLLVL.

The rearrangement links TRBV5-1 to TRBJ2-5, with 14 bases that match TRBD2. The CDR3 has 17 residues. CDR1 is SGHRS, CDR2 YFSETQ, per germline. The V gene end was trimmed by 4 bases and the J gene end by 3 bases; junction bases not matched to a gene: 8. The CDR3 coding sequence is TGCGCCAGCAGCCCGAGACTAGCGGGGGGGCCTGAAGAGACCCAGTACTTC. Its protein is CASSPRLAGGPEETQYF. The full variable domain, in which reference TRBV5-1 and TRBJ2-5 provide the parts outside the CDR3, is KAGVTQTPRYLIKTRGQQVTLSCSPISGHRSVSWYQQTPGQGLQFLFEYFSETQRNKGNFPGRFSGRQFSNSRSEMNVSTLELGDSALYLCASSPRLAGGPEETQYFGPGTRLLVL.

The J gene is TRBJ1-1, the V gene TRBV11-2; the D is unclear. Deletions cut 3 bases from V and 4 bases from J, with 9 bases between. The CDR3 sequence is 13 residues long. Germline V lookup: CDR1 SGHAT, CDR2 FQNNGV. The CDR3 DNA follows: TGTGCCAGCAGCTTTGGGGAGGGCACTGAAGCTTTCTTT. The encoded protein is CASSFGEGTEAFF.

This chain joins TRBV2 and TRBJ2-5; possibly TRBD1 for D (5 bases). This CDR3 region has 14 residues. V gave up 6 bases and J gave up 3 bases, with 14 bases separating them. CDR1 SNHLY and CDR2 FYNNEI come from the germline V gene. CDR3 protein: CASSHLTAEETQYF. The CDR3 DNA sequence: TGTGCCAGCAGCCACCTGACAGCAGAAGAGACCCAGTACTTC.

Concerning this clone: Other DNA variants within this sample encode the same CDR3. This chain uses TRBV7-2 with TRBJ2-3, with a weak D call TRBD2 (6 bases). The germline V gene has CDR1 SGHTA and CDR2 FQGNSA. The CDR3 length is 15 residues. Trimming removed 5 bases at V and 0 bases at J, with 12 bases between. The CDR3 loop is CASSITGLSTDTQYF. DNA of the CDR3: TGTGCCAGCAGCATTACAGGACTAAGCACAGATACGCAGTATTTT.

The V and J genes are TRBV7-9 and TRBJ2-3; 8 nucleotides agree with TRBD1. The junction had 10 bases not matched to a gene; V was cut back by 2 bases and J by 0 bases. This CDR3 has 18 amino acids. Germline V gene sequence: CDR1 SEHNR, CDR2 FQNEAQ (reference sequence). The CDR3 sequence is CASSLPSGQGTSTDTQYF. In nucleotides, the CDR3 is TGTGCCAGCAGCTTACCTTCAGGACAGGGCACTAGCACAGATACGCAGTATTTT.

This rearrangement joins TRBV25-1 to TRBJ1-1; D perhaps matches TRBD1 (6 bases). Trimming left V 4 bases short and J 3 bases short, with 15 bases between. The CDR3 is 15 amino acids. The V gene's germline CDR1 is MGHDK and CDR2 SYGVNS. CDR3 protein: CASSGRGGYHTEAFF. CDR3 DNA: TGTGCCAGCAGTGGCAGGGGCGGTTATCACACTGAAGCTTTCTTT.

This clone was picked up many times. The chain uses TRBV28 and TRBJ1-5; 9 bases match TRBD1. Germline trimming cut 3 bases from V and 4 bases from J; bases unmatched to any gene: 10. This CDR3 contains 17 residues. The germline CDR1 and CDR2 sequences are MDHEN and SYDVKM. The CDR3 DNA follows: TGTGCCAGCAGTTTCGGGACAGGGATGATCCGAAATCAGCCCCAGCATTTT. Protein: CASSFGTGMIRNQPQHF.

The chain links TRBV19 to TRBJ2-1; 8 bases are shared with TRBD2. Trimming cost V 10 bases and J 2 bases; bases outside gene matches: 10. CDR3 length: 15 residues. CDR1 LNHDA and CDR2 SQIVND come from the germline V gene (reference sequence). CDR3 residues: CATMVAGSTYNEQFF. The CDR3 DNA reads TGTGCCACTATGGTAGCGGGGTCAACCTACAATGAGCAGTTCTTC.

The V gene is TRBV28, the J gene TRBJ2-7; weak D call: TRBD2 (5 bases). With 7 bases removed from V and 7 bases from J, the gap between germline ends came to 14 bases. Germline assignment: CDR1 MDHEN and CDR2 SYDVKM. There are 12 residues in the CDR3. The CDR3 is CASNTLRGEQYF. CDR3 coding DNA: TGTGCCAGCAACACACTCCGAGGGGAGCAGTACTTC.

This sequence joins TRBV5-4 and TRBJ1-2; 10 nucleotides line up with TRBD1. Trimming cost V 4 bases and J 8 bases; bases outside gene matches: 14. Germline V gives CDR1 SGHNT, CDR2 YYREEE (reference sequence). This CDR3 is built from 16 residues. CDR3 nucleotides: TGTGCCAGCAGCCCACAGCAGGGACAGGGGTTTTTCGGCTACACCTTC. Protein: CASSPQQGQGFFGYTF.

This clone was recorded only once. J is TRBJ2-5 and V is TRBV4-2, with TRBD2 matching 15 bases. Germline trimming cut 5 bases from V and 5 bases from J; bases unmatched to any gene: 9. The germline gives CDR1 LGHNA, CDR2 YNFKEQ. The CDR3 spans 17 residues. The CDR3, as DNA: TGTGCCAGCAGCGCGCAGGGACTAGCGGGGGGCGAGGAGACCCAGTACTTC. As protein: CASSAQGLAGGEETQYF.

This clone was seen more than once but under ten times. The rearrangement uses TRBV7-3 and TRBJ1-1; possibly TRBD1 for D (6 bases). Looked up from germline, CDR1 is SGHTA and CDR2 is FQGTGA. Trimming took off 5 bases at V and 0 bases at J, with 16 bases between the two ends. This CDR3 region has 16 residues. The CDR3 DNA reads TGTGCCAGCAGCCCTACGGACAGCTCCATGAACACTGAAGCTTTCTTT. Translation gives CASSPTDSSMNTEAFF. Using reference TRBV7-3 and TRBJ1-1 for the parts outside the CDR3, the full variable domain is GAGVSQTPSNKVTEKGKYVELRCDPISGHTALYWYRQSLGQGPEFLIYFQGTGAADDSGLPNDRFFAVRPEGSVSTLKIQRTERGDSAVYLCASSPTDSSMNTEAFFGQGTRLTVV.

V is TRBV30 and J is TRBJ2-7, with D possibly TRBD2 on 6 matching bases. The CDR3 contains 12 residues. Trimming pared 5 bases from V and 7 bases from J, leaving 15 bases between. CDR1 is GTSNPN, CDR2 SVGIG, per germline (reference sequence). This CDR3 reads CAWGRLVAEQYF. The CDR3, as DNA: TGTGCCTGGGGCAGACTAGTCGCGGAGCAGTACTTC.

The V gene is TRBV5-4, the J gene TRBJ1-6; 8 bases line up with TRBD1. V was clipped by 4 bases and J by 10 bases; unmatched bases: 10. CDR3 length: 15 amino acids. Germline lookup yields CDR1 SGHNT and CDR2 YYREEE (reference sequence). The DNA of the CDR3 is TGTGCCAGCAGCAAAGACAGGGGAGAGGGATCACCCCTCCACTTT. Its protein is CASSKDRGEGSPLHF. Based on the CDR3 plus reference TRBV5-4 and TRBJ1-6, the full variable domain is ETGVTQSPTHLIKTRGQQVTLRCSSQSGHNTVSWYQQALGQGPQFIFQYYREEENGRGNFPPRFSGLQFPNYSSELNVNALELDDSALYLCASSKDRGEGSPLHFGNGTRLTVT.